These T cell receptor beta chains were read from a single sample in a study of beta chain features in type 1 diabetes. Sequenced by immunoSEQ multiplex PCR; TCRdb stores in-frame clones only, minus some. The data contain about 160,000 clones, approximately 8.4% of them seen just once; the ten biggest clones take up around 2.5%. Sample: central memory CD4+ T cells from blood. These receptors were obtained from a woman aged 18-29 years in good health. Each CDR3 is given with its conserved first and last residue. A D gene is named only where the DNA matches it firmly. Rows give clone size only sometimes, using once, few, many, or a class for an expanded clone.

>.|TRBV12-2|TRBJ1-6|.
CASPGTGRNSPLHF
TGTGCAAGTCCTGGGACAGGGAGGAATTCACCCCTCCACTTT
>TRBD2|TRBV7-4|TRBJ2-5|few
CASSQTLRLAGGGETQYF
TGTGCCAGCAGCCAAACCCTTAGACTAGCGGGAGGCGGGGAGACCCAGTACTTC
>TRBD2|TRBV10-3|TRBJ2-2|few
CAINTGTSGVTGELFF
TGTGCCATCAACACCGGGACTAGCGGCGTGACCGGGGAGCTGTTTTTT
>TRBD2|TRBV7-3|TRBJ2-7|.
CASSLVSGGPYEQYF
TGTGCCAGCAGCTTAGTTAGCGGGGGACCCTACGAGCAGTACTTC
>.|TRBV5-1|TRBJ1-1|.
CASSLSFGDTEAFF
TGCGCCAGCAGCCTGAGCTTCGGGGACACTGAAGCTTTCTTT
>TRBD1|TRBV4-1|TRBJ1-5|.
CASSRIFGTGVQPQHF
TGCGCCAGCAGCCGCATTTTCGGGACAGGGGTTCAGCCCCAGCATTTT
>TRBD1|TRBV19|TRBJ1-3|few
CASRQGSTGNTIYF
TGTGCCAGTAGACAGGGGTCTACTGGAAACACCATATATTTT
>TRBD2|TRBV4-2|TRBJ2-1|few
CASSHLGERESNEQFF
TGTGCCAGCAGCCACCTAGGGGAGCGGGAGAGCAATGAGCAGTTCTTC
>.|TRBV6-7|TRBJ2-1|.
CASSAGNEQFF
TGTGCCAGCAGTGCCGGGAATGAGCAGTTCTTC
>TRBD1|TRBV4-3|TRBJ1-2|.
CASSHGGQGNYGYTF
TGCGCCAGCAGCCACGGCGGACAGGGTAACTATGGCTACACCTTC
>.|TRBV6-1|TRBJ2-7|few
CAMGQGKYEQYF
TGTGCCATGGGGCAGGGAAAGTACGAGCAGTACTTC